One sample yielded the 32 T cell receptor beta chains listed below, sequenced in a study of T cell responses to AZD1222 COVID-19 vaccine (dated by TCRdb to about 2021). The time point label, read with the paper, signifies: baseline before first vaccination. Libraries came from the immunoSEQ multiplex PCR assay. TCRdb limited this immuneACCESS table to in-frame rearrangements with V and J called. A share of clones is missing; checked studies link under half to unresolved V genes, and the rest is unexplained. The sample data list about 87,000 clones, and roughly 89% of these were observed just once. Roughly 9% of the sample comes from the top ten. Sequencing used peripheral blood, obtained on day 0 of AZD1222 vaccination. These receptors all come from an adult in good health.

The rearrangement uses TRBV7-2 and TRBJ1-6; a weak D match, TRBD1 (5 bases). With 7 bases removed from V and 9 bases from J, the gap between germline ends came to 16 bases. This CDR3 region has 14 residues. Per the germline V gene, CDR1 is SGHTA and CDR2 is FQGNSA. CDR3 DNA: TGTGCCAGCACCGCCGGGACCCGCGGTTCACCCCTCCACTTT. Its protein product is CASTAGTRGSPLHF.

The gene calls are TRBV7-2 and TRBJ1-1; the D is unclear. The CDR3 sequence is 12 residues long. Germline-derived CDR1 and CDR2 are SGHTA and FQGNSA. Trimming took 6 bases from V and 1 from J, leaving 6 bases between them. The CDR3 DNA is TGTGCCAGCAGTATAGCGAACACTGAAGCTTTCTTT. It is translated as CASSIANTEAFF.

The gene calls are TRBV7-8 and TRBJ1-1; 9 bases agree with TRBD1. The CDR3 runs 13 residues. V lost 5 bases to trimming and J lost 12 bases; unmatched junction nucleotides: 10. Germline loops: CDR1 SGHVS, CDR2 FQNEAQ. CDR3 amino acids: CASSTTWDRDPFF. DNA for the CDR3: TGTGCCAGCAGCACCACTTGGGACAGGGATCCTTTCTTT.

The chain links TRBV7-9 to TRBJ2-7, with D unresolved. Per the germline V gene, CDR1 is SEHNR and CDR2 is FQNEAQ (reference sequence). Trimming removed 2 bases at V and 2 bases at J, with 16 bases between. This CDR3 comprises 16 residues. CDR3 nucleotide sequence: TGTGCCAGCAGCTTAATTTTGGTAGCTTCGACCTACGAGCAGTACTTC. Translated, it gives CASSLILVASTYEQYF.

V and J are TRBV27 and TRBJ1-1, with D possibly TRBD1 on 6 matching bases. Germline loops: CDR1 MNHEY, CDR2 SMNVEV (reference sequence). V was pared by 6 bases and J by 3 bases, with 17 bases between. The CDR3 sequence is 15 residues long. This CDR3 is CASRLPQGSDTEAFF. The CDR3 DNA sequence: TGTGCCAGCAGGCTCCCACAGGGTTCCGACACTGAAGCTTTCTTT.

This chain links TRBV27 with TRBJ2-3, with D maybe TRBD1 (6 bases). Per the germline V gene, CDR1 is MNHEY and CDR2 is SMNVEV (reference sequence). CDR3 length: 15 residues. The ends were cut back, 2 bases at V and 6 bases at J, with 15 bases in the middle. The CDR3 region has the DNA TGTGCCAGCAGTTTAAATACAGGGTCGGGGGATACGCAGTATTTT. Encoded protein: CASSLNTGSGDTQYF.

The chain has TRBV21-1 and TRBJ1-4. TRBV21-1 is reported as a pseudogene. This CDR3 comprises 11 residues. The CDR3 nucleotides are TGTGCCATCCCCGAGGGGCGGGGTGCAGATTTT. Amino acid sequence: CAIPEGRGADF.

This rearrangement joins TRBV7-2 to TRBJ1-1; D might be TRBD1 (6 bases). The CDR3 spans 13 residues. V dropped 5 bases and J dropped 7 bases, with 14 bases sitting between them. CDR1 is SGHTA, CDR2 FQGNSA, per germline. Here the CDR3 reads CASSARQAGEAFF. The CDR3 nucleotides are TGTGCCAGCAGCGCCAGACAGGCGGGTGAAGCTTTCTTT.

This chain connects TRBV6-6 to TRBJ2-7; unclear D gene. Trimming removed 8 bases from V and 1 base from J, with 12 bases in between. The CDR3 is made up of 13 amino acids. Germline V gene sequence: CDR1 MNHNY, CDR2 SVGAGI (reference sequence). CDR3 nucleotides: TGTGCCAGCTCATCCCTGCAGTCCTACGAGCAGTACTTC. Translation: CASSSLQSYEQYF.

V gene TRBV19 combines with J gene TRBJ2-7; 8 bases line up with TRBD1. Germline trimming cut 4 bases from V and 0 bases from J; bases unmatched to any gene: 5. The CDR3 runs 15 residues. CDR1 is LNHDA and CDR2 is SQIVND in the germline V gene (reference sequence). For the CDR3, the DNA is TGTGCCAGTAGTAACACAGGGGGGACCTCCTACGAGCAGTACTTC. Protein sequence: CASSNTGGTSYEQYF.

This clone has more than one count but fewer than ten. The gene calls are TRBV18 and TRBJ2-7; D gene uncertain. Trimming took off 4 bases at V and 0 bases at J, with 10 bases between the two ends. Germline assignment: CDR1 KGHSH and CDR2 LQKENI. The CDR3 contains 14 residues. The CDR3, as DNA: TGTGCCAGCTCACGTCGGGCAGCCTCCTACGAGCAGTACTTC. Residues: CASSRRAASYEQYF.

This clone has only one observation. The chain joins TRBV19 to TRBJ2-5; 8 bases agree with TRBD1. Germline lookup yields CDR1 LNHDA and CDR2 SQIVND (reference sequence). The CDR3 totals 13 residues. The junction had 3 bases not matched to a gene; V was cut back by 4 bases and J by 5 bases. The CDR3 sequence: CASSNRDRETQYF. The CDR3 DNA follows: TGTGCCAGTAGTAATCGGGACAGGGAGACCCAGTACTTC.

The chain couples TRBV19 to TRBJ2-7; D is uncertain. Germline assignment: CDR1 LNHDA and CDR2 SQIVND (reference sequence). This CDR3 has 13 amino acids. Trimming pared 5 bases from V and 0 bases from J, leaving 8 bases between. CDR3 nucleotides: TGTGCCAGTAGTGCCGGAATCTCCTACGAGCAGTACTTC. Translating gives CASSAGISYEQYF. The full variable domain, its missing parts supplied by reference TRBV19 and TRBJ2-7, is DGGITQSPKYLFRKEGQNVTLSCEQNLNHDAMYWYRQDPGQGLRLIYYSQIVNDFQKGDIAEGYSVSREKKESFPLTVTSAQKNPTAFYLCASSAGISYEQYFGPGTRLTVT.

CDR3 DNA: TGTGCCAGCAGTTCCCCCGGGGGGCGTACCGGGGAGCTGTTTTTT. Its protein product is CASSSPGGRTGELFF. V is TRBV6-5 and J is TRBJ2-2; D perhaps matches TRBD2 (7 bases). CDR1 is MNHEY and CDR2 is SVGAGI in the germline V gene. The CDR3 runs to 15 residues. Trimming cost V 4 bases and J 5 bases, with 14 bases left between them.

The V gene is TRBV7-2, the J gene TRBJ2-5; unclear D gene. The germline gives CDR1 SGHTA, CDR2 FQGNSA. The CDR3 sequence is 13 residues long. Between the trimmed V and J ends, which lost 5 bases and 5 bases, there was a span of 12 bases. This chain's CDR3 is CASSLGIRETQYF. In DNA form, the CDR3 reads TGTGCCAGCAGCCTAGGGATCCGGGAGACCCAGTACTTC.

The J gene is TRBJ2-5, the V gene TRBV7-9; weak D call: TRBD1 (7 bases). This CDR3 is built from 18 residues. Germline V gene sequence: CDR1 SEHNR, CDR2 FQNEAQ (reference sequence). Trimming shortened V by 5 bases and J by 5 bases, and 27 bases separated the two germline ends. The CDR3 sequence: CASSPKLKTGRRTETQYF. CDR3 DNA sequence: TGTGCCAGCAGCCCTAAACTAAAGACAGGGAGGAGGACGGAGACCCAGTACTTC.

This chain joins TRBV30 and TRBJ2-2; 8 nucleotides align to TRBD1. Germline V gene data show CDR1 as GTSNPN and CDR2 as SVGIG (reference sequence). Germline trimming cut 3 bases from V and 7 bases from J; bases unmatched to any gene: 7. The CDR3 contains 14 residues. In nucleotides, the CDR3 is TGTGCCTGGAGCAGACAGGGGTTGGTCGGGGAGCTGTTTTTT. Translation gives CAWSRQGLVGELFF.

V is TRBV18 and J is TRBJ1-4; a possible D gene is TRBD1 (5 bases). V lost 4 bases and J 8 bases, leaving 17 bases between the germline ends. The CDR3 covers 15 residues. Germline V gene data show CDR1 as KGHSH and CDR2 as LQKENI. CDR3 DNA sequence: TGTGCCAGCTCACTCGGAGCGGGGGGAACCGAAAAACTGTTTTTT. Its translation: CASSLGAGGTEKLFF.

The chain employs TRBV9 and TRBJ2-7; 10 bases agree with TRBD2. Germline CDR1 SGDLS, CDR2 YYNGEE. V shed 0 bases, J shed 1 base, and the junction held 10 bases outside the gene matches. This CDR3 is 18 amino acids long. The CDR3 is CASSVAASGGLGSYEQYF. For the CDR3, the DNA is TGTGCCAGCAGCGTAGCTGCTAGCGGGGGCCTCGGGTCCTACGAGCAGTACTTC. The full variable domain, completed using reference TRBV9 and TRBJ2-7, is DSGVTQTPKHLITATGQRVTLRCSPRSGDLSVYWYQQSLDQGLQFLIQYYNGEERAKGNILERFSAQQFPDLHSELNLSSLELGDSALYFCASSVAASGGLGSYEQYFGPGTRLTVT.

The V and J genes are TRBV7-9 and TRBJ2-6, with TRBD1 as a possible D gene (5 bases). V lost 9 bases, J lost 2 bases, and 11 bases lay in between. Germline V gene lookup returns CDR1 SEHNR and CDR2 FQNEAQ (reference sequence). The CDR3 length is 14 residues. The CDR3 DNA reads TGTGCCAGTCAGGGCGTCCCTGGGGCCAACGTCCTGACTTTC. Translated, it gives CASQGVPGANVLTF.

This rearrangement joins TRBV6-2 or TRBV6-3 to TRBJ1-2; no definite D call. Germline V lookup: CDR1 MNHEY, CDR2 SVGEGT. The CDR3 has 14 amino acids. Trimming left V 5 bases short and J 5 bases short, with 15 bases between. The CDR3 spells CASSGGPLRYGYTF. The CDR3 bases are TGTGCCAGCAGTGGAGGCCCACTGAGGTATGGCTACACCTTC.

The CDR3: CASSLGAEAFF. Written as DNA, the CDR3 is TGTGCCAGCAGTCTTGGGGCCGAAGCTTTCTTT. The V call is TRBV12-3 or TRBV12-4, the J call TRBJ1-1; tentative D call: TRBD1 (5 bases). The CDR3 has 11 amino acids. Trimming removed 5 bases at V and 8 bases at J, with 9 bases between.

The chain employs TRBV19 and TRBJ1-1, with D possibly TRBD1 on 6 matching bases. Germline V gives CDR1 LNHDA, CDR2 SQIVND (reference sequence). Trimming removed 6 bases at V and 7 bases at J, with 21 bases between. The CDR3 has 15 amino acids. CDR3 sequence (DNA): TGTGCCAGTAGCCGACCGGGACACAACACAGGTGAAGCTTTCTTT. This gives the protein CASSRPGHNTGEAFF. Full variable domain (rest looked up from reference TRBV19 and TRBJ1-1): DGGITQSPKYLFRKEGQNVTLSCEQNLNHDAMYWYRQDPGQGLRLIYYSQIVNDFQKGDIAEGYSVSREKKESFPLTVTSAQKNPTAFYLCASSRPGHNTGEAFFGQGTRLTVV.

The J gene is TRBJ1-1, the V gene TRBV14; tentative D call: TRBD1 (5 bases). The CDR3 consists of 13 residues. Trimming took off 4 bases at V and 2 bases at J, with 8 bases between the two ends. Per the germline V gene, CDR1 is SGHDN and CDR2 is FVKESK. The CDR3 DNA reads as TGTGCCAGCAGCCCGACAGTTAACACTGAAGCTTTCTTT. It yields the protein CASSPTVNTEAFF.

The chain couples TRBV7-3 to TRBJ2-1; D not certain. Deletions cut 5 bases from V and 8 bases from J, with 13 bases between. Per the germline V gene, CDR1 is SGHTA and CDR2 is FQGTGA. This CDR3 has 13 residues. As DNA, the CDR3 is TGTGCCAGCAGCCCGACGACCGGCTATGAGCAGTTCTTC. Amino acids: CASSPTTGYEQFF.

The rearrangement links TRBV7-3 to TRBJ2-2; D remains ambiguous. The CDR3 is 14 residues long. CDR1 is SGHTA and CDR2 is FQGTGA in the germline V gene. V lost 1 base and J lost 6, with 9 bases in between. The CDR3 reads CASSLNRAPGELFF. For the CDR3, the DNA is TGTGCCAGCAGCTTAAACAGAGCCCCCGGGGAGCTGTTTTTT.

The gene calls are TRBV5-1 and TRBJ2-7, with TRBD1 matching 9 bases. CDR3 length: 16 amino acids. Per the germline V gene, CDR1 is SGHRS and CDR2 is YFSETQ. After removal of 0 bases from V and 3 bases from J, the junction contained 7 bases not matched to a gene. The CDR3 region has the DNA TGCGCCAGCAGCTTGGCCCGGGACAGGGCGGACTACGAGCAGTACTTC. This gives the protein CASSLARDRADYEQYF.

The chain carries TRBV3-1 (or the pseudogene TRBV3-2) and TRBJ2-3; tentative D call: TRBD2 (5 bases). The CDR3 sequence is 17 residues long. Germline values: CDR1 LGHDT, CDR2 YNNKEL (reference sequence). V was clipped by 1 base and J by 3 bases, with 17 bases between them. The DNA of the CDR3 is TGTGCCAGCAGCCAAGGGTATATCGGCGGGCAGACAGATACGCAGTATTTT. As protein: CASSQGYIGGQTDTQYF.

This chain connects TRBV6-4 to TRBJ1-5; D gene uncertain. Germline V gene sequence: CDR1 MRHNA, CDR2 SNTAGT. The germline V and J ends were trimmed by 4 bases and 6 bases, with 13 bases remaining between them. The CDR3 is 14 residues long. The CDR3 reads CASSARAEGQPQHF. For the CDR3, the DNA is TGTGCCAGCAGTGCTCGGGCTGAGGGTCAGCCCCAGCATTTT.

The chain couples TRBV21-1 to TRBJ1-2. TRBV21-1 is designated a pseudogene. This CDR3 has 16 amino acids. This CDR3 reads CASRTGGGKFGYGYTF. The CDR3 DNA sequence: TGTGCCAGCCGCACCGGGGGAGGGAAGTTTGGCTATGGCTACACCTTC.

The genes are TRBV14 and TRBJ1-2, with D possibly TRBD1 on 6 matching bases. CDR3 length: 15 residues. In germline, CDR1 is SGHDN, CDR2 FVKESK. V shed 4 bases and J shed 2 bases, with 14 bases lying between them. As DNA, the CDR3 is TGTGCCAGCAGCCCAGCCGGGACACCAAACTATGGCTACACCTTC. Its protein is CASSPAGTPNYGYTF.

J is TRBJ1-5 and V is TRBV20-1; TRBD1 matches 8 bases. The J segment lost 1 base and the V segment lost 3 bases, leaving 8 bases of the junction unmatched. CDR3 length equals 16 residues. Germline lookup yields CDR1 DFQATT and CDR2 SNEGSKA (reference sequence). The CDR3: CSASDTGGLSNQPQHF. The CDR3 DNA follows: TGCAGTGCTAGTGACACAGGGGGACTAAGCAATCAGCCCCAGCATTTT.